Listed below are T cell receptor beta chains from one sample, sequenced in a study of cytomegalovirus exposure and HLA in healthy donors. Repertoires were generated with immunoSEQ multiplex PCR, while TCRdb's copy carries only in-frame clones and drops some. The sample records under 200,000 clones, about 81% being singletons. Sequences were obtained from PBMCs. The origin of the receptors is a girl aged 5 to 17 in good health and CMV-seropositive. Each CDR3 is given with its conserved first and last residue. D genes are given only for firm matches. The listing skips clone size in some rows; elsewhere it reads once, few, many or a size class.

d_call	v_call	clone_size	j_call	cdr3_aa	cdr3_nt
NA	TRBV5-1	NA	TRBJ2-5	CASSLGGAETQYF	TGCGCCAGCAGCTTGGGGGGAGCAGAGACCCAGTACTTC
TRBD1	TRBV28	once	TRBJ1-2	CASSFPGQINYGYTF	TGTGCCAGCAGTTTCCCGGGACAGATCAACTATGGCTACACCTTC
NA	TRBV10-1	NA	TRBJ2-5	CASSESGAQETQYF	TGCGCCAGCAGTGAGTCGGGCGCCCAAGAGACCCAGTACTTC
NA	TRBV7-3	NA	TRBJ2-7	CASSLRRGAEDEQYF	TGTGCCAGCAGCCTCCGTCGGGGGGCCGAAGACGAGCAGTACTTC
TRBD2	TRBV5-1	NA	TRBJ2-1	CASSLLAGGVGEQFF	TGCGCCAGCAGTCTCCTAGCGGGAGGGGTCGGTGAGCAGTTCTTC
NA	TRBV25-1	few	TRBJ2-5	CASSESQAGDNQETQYF	TGTGCCAGCAGTGAATCCCAGGCAGGGGATAACCAAGAGACCCAGTACTTC
NA	TRBV6-5	NA	TRBJ2-1	CASNADWSSYNEQFF	TGTGCCAGCAACGCCGACTGGAGCTCCTACAATGAGCAGTTCTTC
NA	TRBV27	NA	TRBJ2-1	CASSFLRGAPHEQFF	TGTGCCAGCAGTTTTCTTCGTGGGGCACCCCATGAGCAGTTCTTC
TRBD1	TRBV19	once	TRBJ1-5	CASSQKQGIAISPRHF	TGTGCCAGTAGTCAAAAACAGGGGATCGCAATCAGCCCCAGGCATTTT
NA	TRBV6-6	once	TRBJ1-2	CASEGDSNYGYTF	TGTGCCAGCGAAGGCGACTCTAACTATGGCTACACCTTC